Listed below are T cell receptor beta chains from one sample, sequenced in a study of shared clonotypes between healthy human individuals. Libraries were prepared by immunoSEQ multiplex PCR; TCRdb keeps only in-frame clonotypes and omits some of them. The sample lists millions of clones, approximately 94% occurring once. The sequenced sample was naive CD8+ T cells sorted from blood. The receptor source for this set is a man aged 18 to 30 in good health. CDR3s include the opening cysteine and the closing phenylalanine or tryptophan.

v_gene,CDR3aa
TRBV7-9,CASSSGDRIYEQYF
TRBV5-6,CASEPLGAVEQYF
TRBV7-6,CASSAGTSGSSYEQYF
TRBV4-1,CASRRTVAGNNEQFF
TRBV9,CASTGQGIGYTF
TRBV7-9,CASSARDGSYEQYF
TRBV28,CASSTRRGGIPSYEQYF
TRBV27,CASTNNRGGLYNEQFF
TRBV28,CATHGGIGSNQPQHF
TRBV29-1,CSVYLDSLKGYTF
TRBV15,CATSRAGEDRGFTGELFF
TRBV5-6,CASSQHNEDYEQYF
TRBV7-6,CASSWGSGRLTSTDTQYF
TRBV6-5,CASSYGLAGGYEQYF
TRBV19,CASSEGLAGVYEQYF
TRBV5-5,CASSLDSWGNEQYF
TRBV7-9,CASSLGGSGGSNEQFF
TRBV27,CASSLGGTDTQYF
TRBV4-1,CASSQEAGAPSSYEQYF
TRBV14,CASSPRIGEPQDEQYF
TRBV5-1,CASSLEAGGDYGYTF
TRBV14,CASSHVGVISYNEQFF
TRBV30,CAWMGGAEQYF
TRBV7-9,CASSLAVGPTYEQYF
TRBV9,CASRPRGHTGELFF
TRBV4-1,CASSHGTGNNNSPLHF
TRBV27,CASSPSGVSYEQYF
TRBV4-1,CASSLKTDQNTDTQYF
TRBV7-9,CASSYNEQFF
TRBV2,CASSDSSYNSPLHF
TRBV7-9,CASSIRTAGTGELFF
TRBV10-1,CASSGDQSGELFF
TRBV7-9,CASSISEKGYEQYF
TRBV18,CASSTTSGRSPDTGELFF
TRBV13,CASSSGTGHSGNTIYF
TRBV4-1,CASSYRASDTGELFF
TRBV7-3,CASKESGDYNEQFF
TRBV29-1,CSVEDPATREQYF
TRBV11-2,CASSLGRGRSSYNEQFF
TRBV2,CASSERGANYGYTF
TRBV5-4,CASRVTGSHEQYF
TRBV30,CAWSVTGGYTF
TRBV5-6,CASSFGTPNTGELFF
TRBV4-3,CASSQGTGLDEQYF
TRBV7-3,CASSLGNEQFF